This TCR beta chain was retrieved from a study of T cell clones after liver transplantation (dated by TCRdb to 2018 to 2020). Context from the whole study: The samples were obtained from ITN030ST, a randomized trial that attempted immunosuppression withdrawal within 2 years after liver transplantation. After a pre-transplant mixed lymphocyte reaction, TCRbeta sequencing was used to pinpoint donor-reactive T cell clones, which were subsequently tracked in post-transplant blood. The studied cohort comprised 8 liver transplant recipients, 3 classified as tolerant and 5 as non-tolerant. Of the eight recipients, a few were HCV-positive, while the remaining recipients had been transplanted for non-autoimmune, non-viral indications. The subjects received no induction therapy and were kept on standard immunosuppression until randomization at 12-24 months post-transplant. Third party-reactive TCRbeta sequences were also identified from pre-transplant MLRs to serve as an antigen-independent comparator for donor-reactive sequences. To count as tolerant, a recipient had to stay completely off immunosuppression for at least one year without liver enzymes climbing beyond twice the upper limit of normal. Blood samples were collected pre-transplant, pre-randomization before withdrawal, and post-randomization after either complete withdrawal or failed withdrawal. Broad study findings and their caveats: When repertoire turnover was accounted for, significantly reduced detection of donor-reactive sequences was found in 7 of 8 subjects for CD4 and in 8 of 8 subjects for CD8. Without allograft tissue specimens, donor-reactive T cells may have migrated into the graft rather than being deleted. The decline in donor-reactive sequences exceeded the decline in third party-reactive sequences, suggesting partial antigen-specific deletion that was unrelated to withdrawal success. Circulating donor-reactive CD4 TCRbeta sequences fell significantly post-transplant in most of the 8 subjects, irrespective of tolerance or HCV status. Low numbers of available donor cells limited the measurable donor-reactive repertoire in two subjects. Because of small, heterogeneous patient numbers and non-standardized post-transplant time points, the conclusions were only preliminary.

The time point label, as the study defines it: pre-transplant. Thawed unstimulated PBMCs were stained for CD3, CD4 and CD8 and FACS-sorted into CD3+CD4+ and CD3+CD8+ populations. Randomization to immunosuppression withdrawal applied to every one of the 8 studied subjects. The Qiagen DNeasy Blood and Tissue Kit was used for isolation of genomic DNA. The germline V and J ends show losses of 7 bases and 4 bases respectively, and no gene match explains 9 bases of the junction. Reading from cysteine to phenylalanine, the CDR3 counts 15 amino acids. The DNA shown is the 45-base CDR3, in frame from base 1. From a lookup of the germline V gene, CDR1 and CDR2 are SGHRS and YFSETQ. This clone is a singleton in its sample. The clone's antigen remains unknown. Base qualities are not provided; no much larger clone lies one nucleotide away. High-throughput TCRbeta CDR3 sequencing of frozen genomic DNA was performed by immunoSEQ, including PCR amplification, mapping, bias correction and internal controls. In the original analysis: Only productive rearrangements were retained, with each unique TCRbeta sequence defined by its CDR3 nucleotide sequence together with its V and J gene. A sequence counted as donor-reactive only if the sequence showed at least 5-fold expansion in CFSE-low cells compared with unstimulated pre-transplant cells and had a frequency of at least 0.01%. Minimum frequency thresholds were set for each subject based on the unstimulated sample with the lowest template count, ensuring at least 90% detection power. Jensen-Shannon divergence between the top 1000 TCRbeta sequences post- versus pre-transplant served as the measure of repertoire turnover. Two-sided Fisher's exact tests were used to test for changes in how often donor-reactive sequences were detected. The immuneACCESS repertoire file appears here via TCRdb, limited to in-frame rearrangements. These files lack a portion of the clones; in checked studies, under half of the deficit traces to unresolved V genes, and the cause of the others is not known. The DNA gave D and trimming, while V, J and clone size come from that table. This sample comprises tens of thousands of clones, 90% of them detected only once. The ten largest clones capture approximately 2.5% of the sample.

The clonotype was recovered from a human donor who received a liver transplant. This chain joins TRBV5-1 to TRBJ1-1; 11 middle bases align to TRBD1. The sequenced sample was CD4+ T cells from blood, obtained before liver transplant. The nucleotide sequence reads TGCGCCAGCTCGGACAGGGGGCTTGGTGGCACTGAAGCTTTCTTT. Protein translation: CASSDRGLGGTEAFF.